This is a list of T cell receptor beta chains from one sample in a study of CXCR3-negative and CXCR3-positive naive CD8 T cells. Each CDR3 protein gets one entry in TCRdb, which reprocessed the 5' RACE reads and gives no DNA. Reported are approximately 88,000 distinct CDR3 sequences; the ten largest clones contain 1.5% to 2%. The sample taken for sequencing was naive CXCR3- CD8+ T cells from blood. Every receptor here comes from a human donor in good health. Some clones in this sample may be carry-over from other donors' samples. Each CDR3 is given with its conserved first and last residue. Some rows have no size entry. The others give once, few or many, or a class for an expanded clone.

j_call: TRBJ2-1
v_call: TRBV15
clone_size: .
cdr3_aa: CATSRALGNEQFF

j_call: TRBJ2-1
v_call: TRBV28
clone_size: .
cdr3_aa: CASSPSRDSPGTKYYNEQFF

j_call: TRBJ1-6
v_call: TRBV4-3
clone_size: .
cdr3_aa: CASSQDLQGNSPLHF

j_call: TRBJ2-4
v_call: TRBV20-1
clone_size: .
cdr3_aa: CSATDPGPAKNIQYF

j_call: TRBJ2-1
v_call: TRBV27
clone_size: .
cdr3_aa: CASSLSLGGSSYNEQFF

j_call: TRBJ2-3
v_call: TRBV4-1
clone_size: .
cdr3_aa: CASSLGAQQEQYF

j_call: TRBJ2-7
v_call: TRBV12-3/TRBV12-4
clone_size: .
cdr3_aa: CASSLGTTYEQYF

j_call: TRBJ1-1
v_call: TRBV9
clone_size: .
cdr3_aa: CASSSQWDTEAFF

j_call: TRBJ2-2
v_call: TRBV5-6
clone_size: .
cdr3_aa: CASSLALAYTGELFF

j_call: TRBJ1-1
v_call: TRBV10-3
clone_size: .
cdr3_aa: CAISDPGRDTEAFF

j_call: TRBJ1-6
v_call: TRBV23-1
clone_size: .
cdr3_aa: CASNQRQASPLHF

j_call: TRBJ2-5
v_call: TRBV24-1
clone_size: .
cdr3_aa: CATSDSAGKETQYF

j_call: TRBJ2-3
v_call: TRBV29-1
clone_size: .
cdr3_aa: CSVEGGPLGPGTGGMVDTQYF

j_call: TRBJ2-1
v_call: TRBV6-2/TRBV6-3
clone_size: medium-sized
cdr3_aa: CASNTGTPSYNEQFF

j_call: TRBJ2-1
v_call: TRBV27
clone_size: .
cdr3_aa: CASSLVAGNYNEQFF

j_call: TRBJ1-5
v_call: TRBV19
clone_size: .
cdr3_aa: CASSLLPVSDQHF

j_call: TRBJ2-1
v_call: TRBV29-1
clone_size: .
cdr3_aa: CSVAEDTYNEQFF

j_call: TRBJ2-3
v_call: TRBV14
clone_size: .
cdr3_aa: CASSGLAGTTDTQYF

j_call: TRBJ2-1
v_call: TRBV6-5
clone_size: .
cdr3_aa: CASRDRRGAGSYNEQFF

j_call: TRBJ2-7
v_call: TRBV7-9
clone_size: .
cdr3_aa: CASSSTGTTYRYEQYF

j_call: TRBJ2-3
v_call: TRBV29-1
clone_size: .
cdr3_aa: CSVEGTYRSGEPTTDTQYF

j_call: TRBJ2-5
v_call: TRBV7-9
clone_size: .
cdr3_aa: CASSLASAGGYRETQYF

j_call: TRBJ1-1
v_call: TRBV4-1
clone_size: .
cdr3_aa: CASSQPPAYANTEAFF

j_call: TRBJ2-2
v_call: TRBV7-9
clone_size: .
cdr3_aa: CASSLAQVELFF

j_call: TRBJ2-5
v_call: TRBV28
clone_size: .
cdr3_aa: CASSVRDETQYF

j_call: TRBJ2-1
v_call: TRBV7-3
clone_size: .
cdr3_aa: CASSLMGLYNEQFF

j_call: TRBJ2-3
v_call: TRBV21-1
clone_size: .
cdr3_aa: CASSGSGGGTDTQYF

j_call: TRBJ2-2
v_call: TRBV20-1
clone_size: .
cdr3_aa: CSAKKAGANTGELFF

j_call: TRBJ1-2
v_call: TRBV4-3
clone_size: .
cdr3_aa: CASSQDRDLPDRGYTF

j_call: TRBJ2-7
v_call: TRBV3-1
clone_size: .
cdr3_aa: CASSPPSGGSYEQYF

j_call: TRBJ1-2
v_call: TRBV12-5
clone_size: .
cdr3_aa: CASGLQGWDYGYTF

j_call: TRBJ2-7
v_call: TRBV5-1
clone_size: .
cdr3_aa: CASSLQGSPYEQYF

j_call: TRBJ1-1
v_call: TRBV29-1
clone_size: .
cdr3_aa: CSVLDLNTEAFF

j_call: TRBJ2-1
v_call: TRBV20-1
clone_size: .
cdr3_aa: CSAREDELAGMYEQFF

j_call: TRBJ1-6
v_call: TRBV10-3
clone_size: .
cdr3_aa: CAITPSSSQSPLHF

j_call: TRBJ2-2
v_call: TRBV6-2/TRBV6-3
clone_size: .
cdr3_aa: CASSPGGSGELFF

j_call: TRBJ2-2
v_call: TRBV5-4
clone_size: .
cdr3_aa: CASRYVDTGELFF

j_call: TRBJ2-3
v_call: TRBV29-1
clone_size: .
cdr3_aa: CSAYSGTSARTDTQYF

j_call: TRBJ2-1
v_call: TRBV9
clone_size: .
cdr3_aa: CASTKGAGGMDEQFF

j_call: TRBJ2-7
v_call: TRBV20-1
clone_size: .
cdr3_aa: CSAREELSPTNEQYF

j_call: TRBJ2-1
v_call: TRBV14
clone_size: .
cdr3_aa: CASSQTNDNEQFF

j_call: TRBJ2-1
v_call: TRBV15
clone_size: .
cdr3_aa: CATSREWGANEQFF

j_call: TRBJ2-7
v_call: TRBV29-1
clone_size: .
cdr3_aa: CSGQGAHEQYF

j_call: TRBJ2-3
v_call: TRBV15
clone_size: .
cdr3_aa: CATSDRGPSTDTQYF

j_call: TRBJ2-7
v_call: TRBV6-1
clone_size: .
cdr3_aa: CASRGDSTYEQYF

j_call: TRBJ1-6
v_call: TRBV4-3
clone_size: .
cdr3_aa: CASSQTYRGSSYNSPLHF

j_call: TRBJ2-1
v_call: TRBV6-1
clone_size: .
cdr3_aa: CASSEGATEQFF

j_call: TRBJ2-1
v_call: TRBV5-1
clone_size: .
cdr3_aa: CASSWDIEQFF

j_call: TRBJ1-1
v_call: TRBV5-1
clone_size: .
cdr3_aa: CASSYTGETEAFF

j_call: TRBJ1-2
v_call: TRBV29-1
clone_size: .
cdr3_aa: CSVEDQQGRIGYGYTF

j_call: TRBJ1-5
v_call: TRBV6-6
clone_size: .
cdr3_aa: CASSYSPGTNNNQPQHF

j_call: TRBJ2-3
v_call: TRBV7-9
clone_size: .
cdr3_aa: CASSSLAGSPTDTQYF

j_call: TRBJ2-7
v_call: TRBV2
clone_size: .
cdr3_aa: CASSEEGSSYEQYF

j_call: TRBJ2-3
v_call: TRBV11-2
clone_size: .
cdr3_aa: CASSLRRGDTQYF

j_call: TRBJ2-2
v_call: TRBV16
clone_size: .
cdr3_aa: CASSRMTGGTGELFF